This T cell receptor (beta chain) appears in the sequencing data of a study of blood T cell repertoires in COVID-19 (dated by TCRdb to 2018 to 2020). For context, the study as a whole: Samples covering the acute and convalescent phases of COVID-19 were provided by collaborators in the United States, Italy and Spain. The material from the prospective study consisted of cDNA or gDNA derived from T cells, B-cell-depleted T cells, or PBMCs. Subjects who had been exposed to COVID-19, were actively infected with it, or had recovered from it provided the deeply sampled blood TCRbeta repertoires that made up the dataset. The repertoires were released in a freely available public database intended as a resource for research on the immune response to SARS-CoV-2. Samples came from the ongoing ImmuneRACE study (first 160 participants) plus 1,254 subjects from 6 global collaborators. Sample metadata almost always included a de-identified subject ID, COVID-19 status, age in years and sex. Where HLA class I and class II types were available, the types were taken from metadata supplied by the sample provider, not from assay-based typing. General findings and caveats noted by the study authors: The quantity of clinical and demographic metadata differed by source and by participant and was supplied without curation.

V is clipped by 9 bases and J by 3 bases, and the sequence between their germline boundaries is 14 bases long. Via the germline V gene, CDR1 is MNHEY and CDR2 SVGAGI. Inclusive of the bounding cysteine and phenylalanine, the CDR3 is 13 residues long. The sequence is cut down to CDR3 DNA, 39 bases in frame from base 1. Each collaborating institution followed its own protocols to collect whole blood in K2EDTA tubes. For TCRbeta analysis, collaborator samples were shipped as frozen whole blood, as isolated PBMCs, or as DNA extracted from either sample type. Concerning this clone: No cognate antigen has been identified for it. Within one base of it there is no much larger clone, and no base qualities were kept.

TCRbeta CDR3 regions were amplified from genomic DNA by means of the immunoSEQ Assay, a bias-controlled multiplex PCR. The study's processing was this. The number of nucleated cells in each sample was estimated by amplification of reference gene primers within the assay. Sequence reads were collapsed and filtered to measure the absolute abundance of every unique TCRbeta CDR3 rearrangement. For each sample, productive Simpson clonality was calculated by taking the square root of Simpson's diversity index across productive rearrangements. As stored in TCRdb, this immuneACCESS dataset retains in-frame rearrangements with V and J assigned. A fraction of the clones does not appear; measured against another copy, unresolved V genes explain less than half of the discrepancy, and the remainder lacks a known reason. V, J and clone size are those of that table, while D and trimming were read from the DNA. For this sample there are under 500,000 clones; roughly 91% appear just once. The ten largest make up about 4.3% of the sample.

The receptor's source is a woman aged 25 to 39 with acute or convalescent COVID-19. The sequencing sample was made of peripheral blood. The sequence joins TRBV6-5 to TRBJ2-5; a weak D assignment points to TRBD1 (5 bases agree). The CDR3 here reads CASHRQREETQYF. The nucleotides are TGTGCCAGTCATCGACAGAGAGAAGAGACCCAGTACTTC.